The following is a TCR beta chain sequence with its context. Antigen: not known. A TCRbeta library incorporating unique molecular identifiers was prepared. In TCRdb, the PCR reads were re-called with MiXCR into one record per CDR3 protein. The table includes hundreds of thousands of distinct CDR3 sequences, 15% to 20% detected once. The CDR3 is made up of 14 amino acids. V was pared by 0 bases and J by 10 bases, with 16 bases between. The sample comes from a study of T-cell reconstitution after alpha-beta-depleted transplantation in children. Whole-study findings and limits: After one year, T-cell counts and TCRbeta diversity mostly came from new T cells. After transplant, high TCRbeta diversity at day 60 in some patients arose from surviving recipient T cells and thymic progenitors. After transplant, at about two months, alpha-beta T cells were reportedly derived from several hundred expanded graft clones.

The TCR originated in a boy in the first two years of life who had a stem cell transplant for Wiskott-Aldrich syndrome, so the T cells may come from the graft donor. Source: PBMCs, mostly from graft donor cells, taken 360 days after TCRalphabeta/CD19-depleted stem cell transplant. The J gene is TRBJ2-7, the V gene TRBV12-3 or TRBV12-4; D remains unclear. CDR3 in amino acids: CASSLAPRHGFQYF. In DNA, the CDR3 is TGTGCCAGCAGTTTAGCCCCCCGACACGGTTTTCAGTACTTC.